A selection of T cell receptor beta chains follows, all from one sample in a study of T-cell memory formation after mild COVID-19. TCRdb reanalysed the 5' RACE reads using MiXCR and keeps one entry per CDR3 protein. The top ten clones hold roughly 20% of a sample with hundreds of thousands of distinct CDR3 sequences, roughly an eighth of them seen once. The specimen sequenced was PBMCs or a T cell subset sorted from them (not recorded which). These receptors were collected from a man between 18 and 35 years old who had mild COVID-19 (a few samples of this study predate the infection). Cell type and time point are not known. CDR3s include the opening cysteine and the closing phenylalanine or tryptophan. The D gene is left open where the match is weak. The size field is filled for only some rows; it gives once, few, many or a size class.

clone_size	v_call	d_call	j_call	cdr3_nt	cdr3_aa
few	TRBV7-9	-	TRBJ1-1	TGTGCCAGCAGCCCCCCCGAAGCCCCTGAAGCTTTCTTT	CASSPPEAPEAFF
-	TRBV5-1	-	TRBJ1-1	TGCGCCAGCAGCACCTACGGAGGAGACAGGACGGAGGTTTTCTTT	CASSTYGGDRTEVFF
few	TRBV6-2/TRBV6-3	-	TRBJ1-1	TGTGCCAGCAGTTACGGGGAAAGAGCTTTCTTT	CASSYGERAFF
once	TRBV3-1	-	TRBJ1-5	TGTGCCAGCAGCCAAGATAACGGCAATCAGCCCCAGCATTTT	CASSQDNGNQPQHF
few	TRBV12-3/TRBV12-4	-	TRBJ2-1	TGTGCCAGCAGTTTAGGGACAGTCCTAAATGAGCAGTTCTTC	CASSLGTVLNEQFF
few	TRBV6-5	TRBD1	TRBJ2-7	TGTGCCAGCAGTTACTCTGGACAGGGAGTCTACGAGCAGTACTTC	CASSYSGQGVYEQYF
-	TRBV24-1	TRBD2	TRBJ2-2	TGTGCCACCAGTGAAACTAGCGTTGGCCACACCGGGGAGCTGTTTTTT	CATSETSVGHTGELFF
few	TRBV18	-	TRBJ2-5	TGTGCCAGCTCACCAGAGAGTCAAGAGACCCAGTACTTC	CASSPESQETQYF
-	TRBV28	-	TRBJ2-5	TGTGCCAGCAGTTTAATGTGGGGGGCAGAGACCCAGTACTTC	CASSLMWGAETQYF
-	TRBV12-3/TRBV12-4	-	TRBJ1-2	TGTGCCAGCAGTTTAGCGTTCCCATTCTATGGCTACACCTTC	CASSLAFPFYGYTF
many	TRBV7-2	-	TRBJ2-3	TGTGCCAGCAGCTTAGCCGGGGCATCCGATACGCAGTATTTT	CASSLAGASDTQYF
few	TRBV5-1	-	TRBJ2-1	TGCGCCAGCAGCTTGGCCGCGGCAGGGAAAGGCAATGAGCAGTTCTTC	CASSLAAAGKGNEQFF
-	TRBV7-3	TRBD1	TRBJ1-1	TGTGCCAGCAGCTCGGACAGGGTGAACACTGAAGCTTTCTTT	CASSSDRVNTEAFF
few	TRBV7-2	TRBD1	TRBJ2-3	TGTGCCAGCCGGACGACAGGGCTCACAGATACGCAGTATTTT	CASRTTGLTDTQYF